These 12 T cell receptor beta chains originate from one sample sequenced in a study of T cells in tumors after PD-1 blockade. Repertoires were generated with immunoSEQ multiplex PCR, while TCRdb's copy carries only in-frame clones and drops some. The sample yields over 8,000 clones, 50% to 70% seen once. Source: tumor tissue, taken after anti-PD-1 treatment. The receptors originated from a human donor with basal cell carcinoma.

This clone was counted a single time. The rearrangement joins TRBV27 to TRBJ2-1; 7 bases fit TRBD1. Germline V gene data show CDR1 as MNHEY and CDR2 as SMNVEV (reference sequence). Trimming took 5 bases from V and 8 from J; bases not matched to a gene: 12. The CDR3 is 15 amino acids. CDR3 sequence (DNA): TGTGCCAGCAGTACGACAGGGTCAGTTGCGGATGAGCAGTTCTTC. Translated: CASSTTGSVADEQFF.

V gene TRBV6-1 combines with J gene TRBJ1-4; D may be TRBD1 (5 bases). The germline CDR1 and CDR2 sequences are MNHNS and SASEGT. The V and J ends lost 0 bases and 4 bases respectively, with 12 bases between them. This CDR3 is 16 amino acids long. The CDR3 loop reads CASSEALGGDNEKLFF. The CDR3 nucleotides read TGTGCCAGCAGTGAAGCGCTGGGAGGGGATAATGAAAAACTGTTTTTT.

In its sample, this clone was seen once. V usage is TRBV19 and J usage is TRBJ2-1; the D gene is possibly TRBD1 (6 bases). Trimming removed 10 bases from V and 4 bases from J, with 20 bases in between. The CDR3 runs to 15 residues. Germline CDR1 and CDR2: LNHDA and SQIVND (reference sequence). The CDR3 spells CATGKGQGRYNEQFF. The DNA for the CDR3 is TGTGCCACCGGTAAAGGGCAGGGGCGATACAATGAGCAGTTCTTC.

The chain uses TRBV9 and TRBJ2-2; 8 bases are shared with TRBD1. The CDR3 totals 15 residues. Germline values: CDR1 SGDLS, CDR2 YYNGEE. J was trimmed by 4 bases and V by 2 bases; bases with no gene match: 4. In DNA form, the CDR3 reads TGTGCCAGCAGCGTCTTGGACAGGGTCACCGGGGAGCTGTTTTTT. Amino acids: CASSVLDRVTGELFF.

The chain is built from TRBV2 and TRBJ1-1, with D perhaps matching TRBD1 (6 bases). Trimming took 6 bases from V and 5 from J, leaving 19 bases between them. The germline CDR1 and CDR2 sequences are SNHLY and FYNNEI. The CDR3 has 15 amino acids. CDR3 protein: CASRPNREEGTEAFF. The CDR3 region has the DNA TGTGCCAGCAGACCTAACAGGGAGGAGGGAACTGAAGCTTTCTTT.

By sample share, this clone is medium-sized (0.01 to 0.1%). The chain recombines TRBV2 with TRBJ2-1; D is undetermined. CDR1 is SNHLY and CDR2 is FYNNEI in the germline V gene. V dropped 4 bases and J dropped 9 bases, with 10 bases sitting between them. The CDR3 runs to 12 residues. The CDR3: CASSAEHPEQFF. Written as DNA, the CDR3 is TGTGCCAGCAGTGCCGAGCACCCTGAGCAGTTCTTC.

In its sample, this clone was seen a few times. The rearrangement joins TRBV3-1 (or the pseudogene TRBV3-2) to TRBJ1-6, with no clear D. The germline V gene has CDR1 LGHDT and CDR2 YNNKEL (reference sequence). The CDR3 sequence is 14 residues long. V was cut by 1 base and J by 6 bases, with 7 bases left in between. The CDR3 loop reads CASSQGLGNSPLHF. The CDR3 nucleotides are TGTGCCAGCAGCCAAGGCCTCGGTAATTCACCCCTCCACTTT.

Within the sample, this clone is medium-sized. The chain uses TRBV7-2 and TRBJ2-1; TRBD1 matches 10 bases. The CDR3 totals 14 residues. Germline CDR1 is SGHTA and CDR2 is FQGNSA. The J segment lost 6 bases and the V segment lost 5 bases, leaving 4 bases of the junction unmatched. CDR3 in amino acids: CASSRDRGGNEQFF. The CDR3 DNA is TGTGCCAGCAGCCGGGACAGGGGAGGCAATGAGCAGTTCTTC.

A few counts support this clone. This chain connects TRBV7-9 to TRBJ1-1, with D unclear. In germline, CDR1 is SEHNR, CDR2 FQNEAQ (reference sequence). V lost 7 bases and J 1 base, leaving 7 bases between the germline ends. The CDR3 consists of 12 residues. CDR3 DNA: TGTGCCAGCACCTCGACGAACACTGAAGCTTTCTTT. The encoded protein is CASTSTNTEAFF.

The CDR3 DNA reads TGTGCCTGGAGAAGGACTAGCGTTAACAATGAGCAGTTCTTC. This gives the protein CAWRRTSVNNEQFF. The chain is built from TRBV30 and TRBJ2-1; 9 nucleotides agree with TRBD2. This CDR3 contains 14 residues. V lost 3 bases, J lost 5 bases, and 5 bases stayed unmatched. Looked up from germline, CDR1 is GTSNPN and CDR2 is SVGIG (reference sequence).

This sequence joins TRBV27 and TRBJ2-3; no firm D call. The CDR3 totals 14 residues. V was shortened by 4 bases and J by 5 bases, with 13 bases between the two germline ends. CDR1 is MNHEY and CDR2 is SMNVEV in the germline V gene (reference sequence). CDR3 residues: CASSSPWVLDTQYF. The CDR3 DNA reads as TGTGCCAGCAGTTCCCCCTGGGTCTTAGATACGCAGTATTTT.

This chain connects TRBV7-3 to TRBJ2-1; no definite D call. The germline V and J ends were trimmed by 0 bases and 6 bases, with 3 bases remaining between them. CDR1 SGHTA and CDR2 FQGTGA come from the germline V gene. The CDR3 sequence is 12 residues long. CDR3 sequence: CASSLTFNEQFF. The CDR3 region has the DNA TGTGCCAGCAGCTTAACGTTCAATGAGCAGTTCTTC. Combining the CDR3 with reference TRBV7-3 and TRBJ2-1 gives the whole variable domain GAGVSQTPSNKVTEKGKYVELRCDPISGHTALYWYRQSLGQGPEFLIYFQGTGAADDSGLPNDRFFAVRPEGSVSTLKIQRTERGDSAVYLCASSLTFNEQFFGPGTRLTVL.